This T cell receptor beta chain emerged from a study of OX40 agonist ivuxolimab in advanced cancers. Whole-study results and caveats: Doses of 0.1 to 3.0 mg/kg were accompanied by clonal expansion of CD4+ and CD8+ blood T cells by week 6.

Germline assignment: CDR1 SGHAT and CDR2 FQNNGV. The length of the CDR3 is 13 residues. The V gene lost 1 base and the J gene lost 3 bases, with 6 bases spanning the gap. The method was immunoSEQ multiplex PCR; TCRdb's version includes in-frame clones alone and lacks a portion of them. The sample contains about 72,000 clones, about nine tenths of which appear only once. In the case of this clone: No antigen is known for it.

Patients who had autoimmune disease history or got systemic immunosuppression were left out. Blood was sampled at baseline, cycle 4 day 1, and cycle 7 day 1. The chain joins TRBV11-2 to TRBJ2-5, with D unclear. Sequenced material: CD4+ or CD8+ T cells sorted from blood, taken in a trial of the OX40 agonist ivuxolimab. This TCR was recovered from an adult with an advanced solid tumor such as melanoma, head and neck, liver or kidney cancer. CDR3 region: CASSLGTEETQYF. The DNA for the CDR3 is TGTGCCAGCAGCTTAGGGACCGAAGAGACCCAGTACTTC.